Given below is one T cell receptor (beta chain) in context. In the same sample, other DNA sequences code for this CDR3. V shed 0 bases and J 8 bases; nucleotides not matched to a gene: 4. The CDR3 length is 14 residues. Germline loops: CDR1 SGHRS, CDR2 YFSETQ. The data originate from a study of blood T cell repertoires in COVID-19. The overall study: Some COVID-19 samples were acute and others convalescent; all came from the United States, Italy and Spain. Nucleic acid was either cDNA or gDNA, and it came from T cells, B-cell-depleted T cells, or PBMCs.

Original data processing: Amplification of reference gene primers provided the estimated nucleated cell counts. Generated by immunoSEQ multiplex PCR, the TCRdb table keeps only in-frame clones and is missing some. V and J calls and clone size are given by that table; D and trimming were obtained from the DNA. The sample contains approximately 200,000 clones, approximately 91% of which appear only once. This TCR was recovered from a man in his 70s with active or convalescent COVID-19. The chain carries TRBV5-1 and TRBJ1-4, with 7 bases matching TRBD1. Material for sequencing was peripheral blood. CDR3 loop: CASSLDRGNEKLFF. As DNA, the CDR3 is TGCGCCAGCAGCTTGGACAGGGGAAACGAAAAACTGTTTTTT.